Listed below are T cell receptor beta chains from one sample, sequenced in a study of regulatory T cells in long-lasting Graves disease. TCRdb itself ran the reads through MiXCR, one entry per CDR3 protein. The sample records 900 to 1,300 distinct CDR3 sequences, approximately 80% being singletons. Sequencing was performed on peripheral blood mononuclear cells (PBMCs), taken with antithyroid drug treatment, in newly diagnosed or persistent Graves disease (not recorded which). These receptor sequences come from a woman in her twenties or thirties with Graves disease. Each CDR3 is given with its conserved first and last residue. D genes are given only for firm matches. Rows may omit the clone size; those that give it use once, few, many or a size class.

D gene	V gene	clone size	J gene	CDR3 protein	CDR3 DNA
TRBD2	TRBV5-4	.	TRBJ2-3	CASSLNTLAGTTDTQYF	TGTGCCAGCAGCTTAAACACACTAGCGGGAACCACAGATACGCAGTATTTT
.	TRBV7-2	.	TRBJ2-1	CASSPNWGPQFF	TGTGCCAGCAGCCCCAATTGGGGACCGCAGTTCTTC
.	TRBV6-1	.	TRBJ2-7	CASIWSYEQYF	TGTGCCAGCATTTGGTCCTACGAGCAGTACTTC
TRBD2	TRBV24-1	once	TRBJ2-3	CATSDPTSGTDTQYF	TGTGCCACCAGTGATCCGACTAGCGGCACAGATACGCAGTATTTT
TRBD2	TRBV6-2/TRBV6-3	.	TRBJ2-1	CASSYVGLVNEQFF	TGTGCCAGCAGTTACGTAGGACTAGTAAATGAGCAGTTCTTC
TRBD1	TRBV12-3/TRBV12-4	.	TRBJ2-3	CASRPGGGTDTQYF	TGTGCCAGCAGACCAGGGGGCGGCACAGATACGCAGTATTTT
.	TRBV20-1	few	TRBJ1-6	CSAEYRSAGTSIYNSPLHF	TGCAGTGCCGAATACCGGAGCGCCGGGACTTCCATCTATAATTCACCCCTCCACTTT
.	TRBV6-2/TRBV6-3	few	TRBJ2-1	CASSYGAENNEQFF	TGTGCCAGCAGTTACGGGGCTGAAAACAATGAGCAGTTCTTC
.	TRBV28	.	TRBJ1-6	CASSLYTVHNSPLHF	TGTGCCAGCAGTTTATATACAGTCCATAATTCACCCCTCCACTTT
.	TRBV6-2/TRBV6-3	.	TRBJ2-6	CASSYGAGRGVSGANVLTF	TGTGCCAGCAGTTATGGAGCAGGGCGCGGGGTCTCTGGGGCCAACGTCCTGACTTTC
.	TRBV11-1	.	TRBJ2-1	CASSLGTGLYNEQFF	TGTGCCAGCAGCTTAGGAACGGGTCTTTACAATGAGCAGTTCTTC
.	TRBV20-1	.	TRBJ2-7	CSNFIGNEQYF	TGCAGTAACTTTATTGGGAACGAGCAGTACTTC
TRBD1	TRBV7-2	.	TRBJ2-3	CASSLAGTGGTDTQYF	TGTGCCAGCAGCTTAGCCGGGACAGGGGGCACAGATACGCAGTATTTT
.	TRBV6-2/TRBV6-3	.	TRBJ1-5	CASQDSNQPQHF	TGTGCCAGTCAGGATAGCAATCAGCCCCAGCATTTT
.	TRBV11-2	.	TRBJ1-4	CASSLAPGGEKGKLFF	TGTGCCAGCAGCTTAGCCCCCGGAGGGGAGAAGGGAAAACTGTTTTTT
TRBD2	TRBV20-1	.	TRBJ2-3	CSARDRAAGVWTDTQYF	TGCAGTGCTAGAGATCGGGCCGCGGGAGTCTGGACAGATACGCAGTATTTT